These 32 T cell receptor beta chains were sequenced from one sample in a study of resident and recirculating memory T cells in vitiligo. Clones were sequenced by immunoSEQ multiplex PCR, and TCRdb holds only the in-frame ones, with some missing. The data contain about 42,000 clones, nearly 95% of them singletons. Sequenced material: blood. These receptors all come from a male donor with vitiligo.

The chain employs TRBV19 and TRBJ1-1; D unresolved. The CDR3 spans 13 residues. Germline-derived CDR1 and CDR2 are LNHDA and SQIVND (reference sequence). V was pared by 6 bases and J by 0 bases, with 8 bases between. The CDR3 loop reads CASSHTLNTEAFF. CDR3 nucleotide sequence: TGTGCCAGTAGCCACACCCTGAACACTGAAGCTTTCTTT. Together with reference TRBV19 and TRBJ1-1, the CDR3 gives the full variable domain: DGGITQSPKYLFRKEGQNVTLSCEQNLNHDAMYWYRQDPGQGLRLIYYSQIVNDFQKGDIAEGYSVSREKKESFPLTVTSAQKNPTAFYLCASSHTLNTEAFFGQGTRLTVV.

This chain uses TRBV4-3 with TRBJ2-1; 9 bases fit TRBD2. The CDR3 contains 15 residues. J gave up 5 bases and V 0 bases, and 2 bases lay outside the gene matches. The germline CDR1 and CDR2 sequences are LGHNA and YSLEER. CDR3 sequence reads: CASSQDERGDNEQFF. The DNA for the CDR3 is TGCGCCAGCAGCCAAGATGAGCGGGGGGACAATGAGCAGTTCTTC.

This chain links TRBV2 with TRBJ1-6, with a possible D match to TRBD1 (6 bases). The CDR3 spans 16 residues. Trimming shortened V by 6 bases and J by 9 bases, and 21 bases separated the two germline ends. Germline values: CDR1 SNHLY, CDR2 FYNNEI. The CDR3, as DNA: TGTGCCAGCAGCCCACAGGGTCGGGAATCCAGTTCACCCCTCCACTTT. It codes for CASSPQGRESSSPLHF.

V usage is TRBV10-3 and J usage is TRBJ2-1; TRBD2 matches at 9 bases. The V gene's germline CDR1 is ENHRY and CDR2 SYGVKD. The length of the CDR3 is 17 residues. V shed 2 bases, J shed 9 bases, and the junction held 14 bases outside the gene matches. For the CDR3, the DNA is TGTGCCATCAGTGAGCCCAGGTTCGCGGGGGGGCCCGGTGAGCAGTTCTTC. Protein product: CAISEPRFAGGPGEQFF.

Here the CDR3 reads CAWQLTGVNSPLHF. The DNA of the CDR3 is TGTGCCTGGCAATTGACAGGGGTAAATTCACCCCTCCACTTT. This chain uses TRBV30 with TRBJ1-6; TRBD1 matches 8 bases. Germline values: CDR1 GTSNPN, CDR2 SVGIG (reference sequence). With V trimmed by 5 bases and J by 7 bases, 7 bases remained unmatched. The length of the CDR3 is 14 residues.

The chain uses TRBV7-2 and TRBJ2-5; 9 bases are a match to TRBD1. V was clipped by 1 base and J by 5 bases; unmatched bases: 8. This CDR3 contains 16 residues. CDR1 SGHTA and CDR2 FQGNSA come from the germline V gene. The CDR3 DNA is TGTGCCAGCAGCTTAGGGACAGGGGAGAGGAGGGAGACCCAGTACTTC. Protein: CASSLGTGERRETQYF.

The genes are TRBV9 and TRBJ1-2; 7 positions agree with TRBD1. The CDR3 is 13 residues long. V dropped 4 bases and J dropped 8; count of bases not matched to a gene: 8. From germline, CDR1 is SGDLS and CDR2 YYNGEE. This CDR3 reads CASSLGTESGYTF. The CDR3 DNA is TGTGCCAGCAGCTTGGGGACAGAGAGCGGCTACACCTTC.

This clone appeared once. The V gene is TRBV7-6, the J gene TRBJ2-2, with 13 bases aligning to TRBD2. Unmatched junction bases numbered 6, after V lost 5 bases and J lost 3 bases. Germline CDR1 reads SGHVS; CDR2 reads FNYEAQ. The CDR3 sequence is 17 residues long. The CDR3 DNA is TGTGCCAGCAGCCTCCCGGGACTAGCGGGGCACACCGGGGAGCTGTTTTTT. It encodes CASSLPGLAGHTGELFF.

The CDR3 protein is CSVEWGDDGYTF. The CDR3 DNA sequence: TGCAGCGTTGAATGGGGGGATGACGGCTACACCTTC. The chain uses TRBV29-1 and TRBJ1-2, with D possibly being TRBD1 (5 bases). V lost 2 bases, J lost 8 bases, and 12 bases lay in between. Per germline, CDR1 SQVTM and CDR2 ANQGSEA. The CDR3 totals 12 residues.

The count of this clone is one. The genes are TRBV7-2 and TRBJ2-3, with D hard to call. Germline CDR1 is SGHTA and CDR2 is FQGNSA. Trimming took 5 bases from V and 5 from J, leaving 14 bases between them. The CDR3 consists of 14 residues. The CDR3 protein is CASSQYRGRDTQYF. Here the CDR3 DNA reads TGTGCCAGCAGCCAGTACCGCGGAAGAGATACGCAGTATTTT.

J is TRBJ2-1 and V is TRBV5-1; D might be TRBD1 (5 bases). CDR1 is SGHRS, CDR2 YFSETQ, per germline. Trimming removed 1 base from V and 8 bases from J, with 13 bases in between. This CDR3 is built from 14 residues. The CDR3 DNA reads TGCGCCAGCAGCTTGTCGCACCTCAGGGATGAGCAGTTCTTC. Its protein product is CASSLSHLRDEQFF.

This chain connects TRBV5-4 to TRBJ2-7; 7 positions match TRBD2. The CDR3 extends over 15 amino acids. V gave up 0 bases and J gave up 3 bases; unmatched junction bases: 6. The germline gives CDR1 SGHNT, CDR2 YYREEE (reference sequence). As DNA, the CDR3 is TGTGCCAGCAGCTTGGTCAGCGGGGTAAGCTACGAGCAGTACTTC. This encodes CASSLVSGVSYEQYF.

V is TRBV14 and J is TRBJ2-3; D may be TRBD2 (6 bases). Germline CDR1 SGHDN, CDR2 FVKESK. The ends were cut back, 4 bases at V and 1 base at J, with 6 bases in the middle. This CDR3 has 13 amino acids. The CDR3 DNA follows: TGTGCCAGCAGCCGGGAGGGCACAGATACGCAGTATTTT. Its translation: CASSREGTDTQYF.

As concerns this clone: The junction and the germline gene differ at one end; a read error may be behind it. The CDR3 protein is CVSSDRYEQYF. The CDR3 DNA follows: TGTGTCAGCAGCGACAGATACGAGCAGTACTTC. The chain has TRBV7-2 and TRBJ2-7, with a possible D match to TRBD1 (5 bases). This CDR3 is built from 11 residues. CDR1 SGHTA and CDR2 FQGNSA come from the germline V gene.

V and J are TRBV5-1 and TRBJ2-5, with D possibly matching TRBD2 (6 bases). V was trimmed by 0 bases and J by 4 bases, leaving 13 bases between them. Germline loops: CDR1 SGHRS, CDR2 YFSETQ. The CDR3 contains 15 residues. CDR3 amino acids: CASSLGGVGGETQYF. CDR3 coding DNA: TGCGCCAGCAGCTTGGGAGGGGTCGGGGGAGAGACCCAGTACTTC.

This chain uses TRBV7-2 with TRBJ1-2, with 8 bases that match TRBD1. The CDR3 extends over 16 amino acids. Germline V lookup: CDR1 SGHTA, CDR2 FQGNSA. V was pared by 5 bases and J by 3 bases, with 11 bases of the junction left unmatched. DNA for the CDR3: TGTGCCAGCAGCATCGGGACAGGCGGGGGAGACTATGGCTACACCTTC. It yields the protein CASSIGTGGGDYGYTF.

The chain joins TRBV2 to TRBJ1-6, with 10 bases fitting TRBD1. The CDR3 extends over 14 amino acids. V dropped 1 base and J dropped 9; count of bases not matched to a gene: 0. Per germline, CDR1 SNHLY and CDR2 FYNNEI. The CDR3 bases are TGTGCCAGCAGTGAAGGACAGGGGGCTTCACCCCTCCACTTT. It specifies CASSEGQGASPLHF.

In this sample, this clone turned up once. The chain couples TRBV6-5 to TRBJ2-1; TRBD1 agrees at 8 bases. V lost 6 bases to trimming and J lost 10 bases; unmatched junction nucleotides: 11. This CDR3 is 14 amino acids long. The germline gives CDR1 MNHEY, CDR2 SVGAGI. Here the CDR3 reads CASREDRVKLEQFF. The CDR3 DNA sequence: TGTGCCAGCAGGGAGGACAGGGTGAAACTCGAGCAGTTCTTC.

This rearrangement joins TRBV6-1 to TRBJ1-2, with 9 bases aligning to TRBD1. Trimming at V came to 9 bases and at J to 4 bases, leaving 9 bases not matched to a gene. The CDR3 has 14 amino acids. CDR1 and CDR2 from the germline V gene are MNHNS and SASEGT. The CDR3 loop reads CASTTGTGTYGYTF. CDR3 DNA sequence: TGTGCCAGTACTACCGGGACAGGGACCTATGGCTACACCTTC.

CDR3 DNA sequence: TGCGCCAGCAGCGGAACGACAGGGGGCACTGAAGCTTTCTTT. It encodes CASSGTTGGTEAFF. The chain joins TRBV5-1 to TRBJ1-1, with 9 bases that match TRBD1. CDR3 size: 14 residues. The germline V gene encodes CDR1 SGHRS and CDR2 YFSETQ. The ends lost 4 bases at V and 4 bases at J; junction bases unmatched: 5.

V is TRBV9 and J is TRBJ2-7, with 10 bases that match TRBD1. Germline CDR1 and CDR2: SGDLS and YYNGEE. Trimming removed 2 bases from V and 2 bases from J; junction bases left unmatched: 7. The CDR3 consists of 16 residues. As DNA, the CDR3 is TGTGCCAGCAGCGTGACAGGGGGCGGGGACCCCTACGAGCAGTACTTC. Translation: CASSVTGGGDPYEQYF.

The rearrangement links TRBV6-6 to TRBJ1-2, with D possibly matching TRBD1 (6 bases). This CDR3 region has 14 residues. Germline values: CDR1 MNHNY, CDR2 SVGAGI (reference sequence). V was pared by 6 bases and J by 0 bases, with 11 bases between. DNA for the CDR3: TGTGCCAGCAGATACCGGACAGCTAACTATGGCTACACCTTC. As protein: CASRYRTANYGYTF.

This chain uses TRBV18 with TRBJ2-3; D possibly corresponds to TRBD1 (7 bases). Trimming took 4 bases from V and 4 from J, leaving 18 bases between them. The CDR3 sequence is 16 residues long. CDR1 KGHSH and CDR2 LQKENI come from the germline V gene. The CDR3 spells CASSHLRTGGADTQYF. CDR3 DNA: TGTGCCAGCTCACACCTCCGGACAGGCGGGGCAGATACGCAGTATTTT.

The chain links TRBV6-1 to TRBJ1-2; D gene ambiguous. The CDR3 consists of 13 residues. With 1 base removed from V and 5 bases from J, the gap between germline ends came to 8 bases. The germline V gene has CDR1 MNHNS and CDR2 SASEGT. As DNA, the CDR3 is TGTGCCAGCAGTGAAGTTAGTTCATATGGCTACACCTTC. Translation: CASSEVSSYGYTF.

This chain uses TRBV19 with TRBJ1-1; weak D call: TRBD1 (5 bases). This CDR3 is 15 amino acids long. Trimming shortened V by 5 bases and J by 5 bases, and 18 bases separated the two germline ends. Germline CDR1 LNHDA, CDR2 SQIVND (reference sequence). CDR3 coding DNA: TGTGCCAGTAGTGTTTGGCTCTCCGGGGGAACTGAAGCTTTCTTT. It specifies CASSVWLSGGTEAFF.

The chain couples TRBV4-3 to TRBJ2-7, with TRBD2 matching over 7 bases. Trimming removed 4 bases from V and 5 bases from J; junction bases left unmatched: 8. The CDR3 covers 14 residues. Germline CDR1 LGHNA, CDR2 YSLEER. CDR3 loop: CASSRTRGENEQYF. The DNA for the CDR3 is TGCGCCAGCAGCCGTACCCGGGGGGAGAACGAGCAGTACTTC.

The chain combines TRBV19 with TRBJ2-3, with TRBD2 identical over 7 bases. The V segment lost 5 bases and the J segment 0 bases; nucleotides outside the gene matches: 8. The CDR3 is 16 amino acids. In germline, CDR1 is LNHDA, CDR2 SQIVND (reference sequence). As DNA, the CDR3 is TGTGCCAGTAGTGCCGGGCTAGCGGTTAGCACAGATACGCAGTATTTT. This encodes CASSAGLAVSTDTQYF.

The V gene is TRBV4-3, the J gene TRBJ2-7; 7 bases are a match to TRBD1. V lost 2 bases to trimming and J lost 2 bases; unmatched junction nucleotides: 3. The CDR3 loop spans 14 amino acids. CDR1 is LGHNA and CDR2 is YSLEER in the germline V gene. DNA for the CDR3: TGCGCCAGCAGCCAAAGGACAGGCCCCTACGAGCAGTACTTC. This translates into CASSQRTGPYEQYF.

This clone came up once. The chain is built from TRBV6-5 and TRBJ2-7; TRBD2 is a possible D gene (6 bases). Trimming removed 4 bases at V and 0 bases at J, with 16 bases between. Germline CDR1 and CDR2: MNHEY and SVGAGI. The CDR3 sequence is 16 residues long. CDR3 in DNA: TGTGCCAGCAGTTTGTCACACGGGGGTAACTCCTACGAGCAGTACTTC. This translates into CASSLSHGGNSYEQYF.

This clone was seen a few times. The chain carries TRBV13 and TRBJ2-5, with 7 nucleotides matching TRBD2. The V and J ends lost 6 bases and 5 bases, in that order; junction bases with no gene match: 6. Germline lookup yields CDR1 PRHDT and CDR2 FYEKMQ (reference sequence). The CDR3 sequence is 13 residues long. The CDR3 region has the DNA TGTGCCAGCAGACCGCTAGCGGACGAGACCCAGTACTTC. Translated, it gives CASRPLADETQYF. Using reference TRBV13 and TRBJ2-5 for the parts outside the CDR3, the full variable domain is AAGVIQSPRHLIKEKRETATLKCYPIPRHDTVYWYQQGPGQDPQFLISFYEKMQSDKGSIPDRFSAQQFSDYHSELNMSSLELGDSALYFCASRPLADETQYFGPGTRLLVL.

This sequence joins TRBV2 and TRBJ1-1, with D possibly TRBD1 on 5 matching bases. The CDR3 has 12 residues. Trimming removed 8 bases from V and 1 base from J, with 8 bases in between. Germline values: CDR1 SNHLY, CDR2 FYNNEI. This CDR3 reads CASQTENTEAFF. The CDR3 bases are TGTGCCAGCCAGACAGAGAACACTGAAGCTTTCTTT.

This chain connects TRBV28 to TRBJ1-2; TRBD1 might be the D (5 bases). V was shortened by 3 bases and J by 7 bases, with 21 bases between the two germline ends. This CDR3 contains 16 residues. Germline CDR1 and CDR2: MDHEN and SYDVKM. CDR3 in DNA: TGTGCCAGCAGTTTTGGGGGGTTAGAGGACTTGGGTGGCTACACCTTC. Its translation: CASSFGGLEDLGGYTF.